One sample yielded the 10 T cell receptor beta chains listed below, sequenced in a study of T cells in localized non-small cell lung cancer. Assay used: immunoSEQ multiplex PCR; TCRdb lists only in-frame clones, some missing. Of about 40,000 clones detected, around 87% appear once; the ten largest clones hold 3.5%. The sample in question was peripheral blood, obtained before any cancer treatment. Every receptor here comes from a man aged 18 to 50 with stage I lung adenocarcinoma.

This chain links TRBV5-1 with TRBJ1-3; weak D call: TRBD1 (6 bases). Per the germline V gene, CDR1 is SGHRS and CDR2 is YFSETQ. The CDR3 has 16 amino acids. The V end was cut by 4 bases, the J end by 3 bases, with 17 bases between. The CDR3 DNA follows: TGCGCCAGCAGCCGGCAAGCAGGGGAGGTTGGAAACACCATATATTTT. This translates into CASSRQAGEVGNTIYF.

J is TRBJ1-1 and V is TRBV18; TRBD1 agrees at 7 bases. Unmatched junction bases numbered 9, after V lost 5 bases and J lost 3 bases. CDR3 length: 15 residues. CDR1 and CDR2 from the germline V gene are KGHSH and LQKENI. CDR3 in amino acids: CASSEITGADTEAFF. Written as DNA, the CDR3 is TGTGCCAGCTCAGAGATCACAGGGGCGGACACTGAAGCTTTCTTT.

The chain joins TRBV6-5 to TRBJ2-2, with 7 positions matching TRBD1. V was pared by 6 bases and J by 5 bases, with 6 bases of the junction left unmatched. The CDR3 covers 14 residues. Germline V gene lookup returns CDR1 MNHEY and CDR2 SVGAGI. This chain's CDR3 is CASRLQGFTGELFF. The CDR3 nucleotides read TGTGCCAGCAGGCTACAGGGGTTTACCGGGGAGCTGTTTTTT.

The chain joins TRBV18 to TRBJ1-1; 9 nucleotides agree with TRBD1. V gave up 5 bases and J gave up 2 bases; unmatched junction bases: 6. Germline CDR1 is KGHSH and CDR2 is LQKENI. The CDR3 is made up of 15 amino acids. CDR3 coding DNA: TGTGCCAGCTCAAAACAGGGGGCCACTAACACTGAAGCTTTCTTT. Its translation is CASSKQGATNTEAFF.

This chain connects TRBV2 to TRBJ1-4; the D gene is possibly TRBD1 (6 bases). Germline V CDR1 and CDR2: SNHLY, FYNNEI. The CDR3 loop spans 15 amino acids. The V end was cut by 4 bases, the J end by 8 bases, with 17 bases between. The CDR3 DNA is TGTGCCAGCAGTGGGATGGGGGGGCTAGGCGAAAAACTGTTTTTT. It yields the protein CASSGMGGLGEKLFF.

The chain's CDR3 is CASSACQGSCEQYF. CDR3 sequence (DNA): TGTGCCAGCAGCGCGTGTCAGGGTTCGTGCGAGCAGTACTTC. The rearrangement uses TRBV2 and TRBJ2-7, with D perhaps TRBD1 (5 bases). Germline V gene sequence: CDR1 SNHLY, CDR2 FYNNEI. The CDR3 is 14 amino acids. Trimming shortened V by 6 bases and J by 6 bases, and 18 bases separated the two germline ends.

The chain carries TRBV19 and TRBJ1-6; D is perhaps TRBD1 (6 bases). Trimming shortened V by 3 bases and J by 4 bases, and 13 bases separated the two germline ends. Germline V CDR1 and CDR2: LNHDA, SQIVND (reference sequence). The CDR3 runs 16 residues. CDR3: CASSILTGMYNSPLHF. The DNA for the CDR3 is TGTGCCAGTAGTATTCTAACAGGGATGTATAATTCACCCCTCCACTTT.

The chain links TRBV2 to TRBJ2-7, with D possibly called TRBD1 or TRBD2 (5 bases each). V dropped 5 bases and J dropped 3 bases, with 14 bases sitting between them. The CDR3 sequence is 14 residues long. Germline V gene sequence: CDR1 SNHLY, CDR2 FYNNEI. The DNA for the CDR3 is TGTGCCAGCAGTCCCGGGACGGAAGACTACGAGCAGTACTTC. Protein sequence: CASSPGTEDYEQYF.

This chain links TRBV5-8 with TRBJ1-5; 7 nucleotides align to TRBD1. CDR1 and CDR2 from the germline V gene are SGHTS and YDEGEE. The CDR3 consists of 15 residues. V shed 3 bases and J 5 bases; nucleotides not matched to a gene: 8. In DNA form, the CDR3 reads TGTGCCAGCAGCTACGAAACAGGGGATGATCAGCCCCAGCATTTT. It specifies CASSYETGDDQPQHF.

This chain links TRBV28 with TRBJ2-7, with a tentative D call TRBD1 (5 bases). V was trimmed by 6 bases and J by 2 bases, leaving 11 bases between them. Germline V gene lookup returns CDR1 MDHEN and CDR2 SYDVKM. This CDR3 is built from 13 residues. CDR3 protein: CASRRQSPYEQYF. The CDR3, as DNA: TGTGCCAGCAGGAGACAGTCCCCCTACGAGCAGTACTTC. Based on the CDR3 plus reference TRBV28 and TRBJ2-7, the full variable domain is DVKVTQSSRYLVKRTGEKVFLECVQDMDHENMFWYRQDPGLGLRLIYFSYDVKMKEKGDIPEGYSVSREKKERFSLILESASTNQTSMYLCASRRQSPYEQYFGPGTRLTVT.